The 12 T cell receptor beta chains below all came from one sample that was sequenced in a study of blood T cell repertoires in COVID-19. The protocol was immunoSEQ multiplex PCR, while the TCRdb copy is restricted to in-frame clones and leaves out a portion. The table lists tens of thousands of clones, just over 85% of them singletons. The sequencing input was peripheral blood. These receptors were taken from a man aged 50-59 years with active COVID-19.

The chain is built from TRBV7-9 and TRBJ1-2, with D perhaps TRBD1 (6 bases). The germline CDR1 and CDR2 sequences are SEHNR and FQNEAQ (reference sequence). This CDR3 comprises 13 residues. Trimming stripped 5 bases from V and 4 bases from J, with 11 bases between. In DNA form, the CDR3 reads TGTGCCAGCAGCATAACAGGGATCTATGGCTACACCTTC. It translates to CASSITGIYGYTF.

The V gene is TRBV28, the J gene TRBJ1-1; perhaps TRBD1 as D (6 bases). Per the germline V gene, CDR1 is MDHEN and CDR2 is SYDVKM. Trimming pared 2 bases from V and 2 bases from J, leaving 12 bases between. CDR3 length: 15 amino acids. The CDR3 DNA reads TGTGCCAGCAGTTTACGGGGGGACACAAACACTGAAGCTTTCTTT. It encodes CASSLRGDTNTEAFF.

The gene calls are TRBV19 and TRBJ1-2, with 7 bases that match TRBD1. There are 15 residues in the CDR3. Germline V gene sequence: CDR1 LNHDA, CDR2 SQIVND (reference sequence). V lost 4 bases and J lost 7; bases outside the gene matches: 12. The chain's CDR3 is CASSKLQGEDFGYTF. CDR3 DNA: TGTGCCAGTAGTAAACTGCAGGGGGAAGATTTTGGCTACACCTTC.

This chain joins TRBV16 and TRBJ2-5; a possible D gene is TRBD1 (5 bases). Germline V gene lookup returns CDR1 KGHSY and CDR2 FQNENV. The length of the CDR3 is 13 residues. Trimming removed 5 bases at V and 5 bases at J, with 12 bases between. CDR3 in amino acids: CASSARVGETQYF. The CDR3 DNA is TGTGCCAGCAGCGCCAGGGTTGGGGAGACCCAGTACTTC.

The V gene is TRBV7-2, the J gene TRBJ2-4, with 16 bases identical to TRBD2. Germline V CDR1 and CDR2: SGHTA, FQGNSA. This CDR3 is 16 amino acids long. J was trimmed by 9 bases and V by 4 bases; bases with no gene match: 6. CDR3: CASSSAGTSGRGIQYF. Here the CDR3 DNA reads TGTGCCAGCAGCTCAGCCGGGACTAGCGGGAGGGGCATTCAGTACTTC.

This clone is medium-sized in the sample. This sequence joins TRBV7-2 and TRBJ2-2; D possibly corresponds to TRBD2 (5 bases). CDR3 length: 16 residues. The V end was cut by 1 base, the J end by 7 bases, with 16 bases between. CDR1 is SGHTA and CDR2 is FQGNSA in the germline V gene. CDR3 DNA sequence: TGTGCCAGCAGCTTAGAAAGCGGTGGGGTACGCGGGGAGCTGTTTTTT. It is translated as CASSLESGGVRGELFF.

This clone has more than one count but fewer than ten. The V and J genes are TRBV3-1 (or the pseudogene TRBV3-2) and TRBJ2-3; 8 nucleotides match TRBD2. Germline CDR1 and CDR2: LGHDT and YNNKEL (reference sequence). The trim removed 0 bases at V and 1 base at J, leaving 3 bases unmatched. The CDR3 totals 16 residues. CDR3: CASSQDGREGTDTQYF. The CDR3 DNA sequence: TGTGCCAGCAGCCAAGATGGGCGGGAGGGCACAGATACGCAGTATTTT.

The chain joins TRBV11-2 to TRBJ2-7, with D possibly being TRBD2 (5 bases). CDR1 SGHAT and CDR2 FQNNGV come from the germline V gene. The CDR3 has 12 residues. V gave up 7 bases and J gave up 5 bases, with 12 bases separating them. CDR3 nucleotides: TGTGCCAGCAACGCCGCGGGTCACGAGCAGTACTTC. Translated: CASNAAGHEQYF.

The chain recombines TRBV27 with TRBJ2-7; D may be TRBD2 (5 bases). CDR1 is MNHEY and CDR2 is SMNVEV in the germline V gene (reference sequence). This CDR3 is 15 amino acids long. Trimming cost V 2 bases and J 2 bases, with 13 bases left between them. The CDR3 sequence is CASSLVGDSAYEQYF. The CDR3 DNA sequence: TGTGCCAGCAGTTTAGTCGGTGATAGCGCCTACGAGCAGTACTTC.

V and J are TRBV7-6 and TRBJ1-3; no firm D call. CDR1 is SGHVS, CDR2 FNYEAQ, per germline. Trimming left V 2 bases short and J 0 bases short, with 11 bases between. The CDR3 sequence is 16 residues long. CDR3 in amino acids: CASSLFPQSSGNTIYF. The CDR3 region has the DNA TGTGCCAGCAGCTTATTTCCACAGAGCTCTGGAAACACCATATATTTT.

The gene calls are TRBV28 and TRBJ2-3; 13 bases are shared with TRBD2. Germline assignment: CDR1 MDHEN and CDR2 SYDVKM. The CDR3 has 16 amino acids. J lost 4 bases, V lost 5 bases, and 6 bases had no gene match. The CDR3 loop reads CASSQLAGGESDTQYF. The CDR3 DNA sequence: TGTGCCAGCAGTCAACTAGCGGGAGGGGAATCAGATACGCAGTATTTT.

The V gene is TRBV5-5, the J gene TRBJ2-5; tentatively, D is TRBD1 (6 bases). The CDR3 contains 13 residues. Trimming took off 5 bases at V and 0 bases at J, with 8 bases between the two ends. Per the germline V gene, CDR1 is SGHKS and CDR2 is YYEKEE (reference sequence). CDR3 amino acids: CASRRDNQETQYF. The DNA of the CDR3 is TGTGCCAGCAGACGGGACAACCAAGAGACCCAGTACTTC.